These T cell receptor beta chains were read from a single sample in a study of PD-L1 blockade in urothelial cancer. Repertoires were generated with immunoSEQ multiplex PCR, while TCRdb's copy carries only in-frame clones and drops some. The profile shows 50,000 to 75,000 clones, 81% of them singletons. The sequenced sample was PBMCs, obtained around atezolizumab (anti-PD-L1) treatment. These receptors all stem from a man aged 65 to 85 with urothelial cancer. The CDR3 runs from the conserved cysteine through the conserved F or W. A D gene is named only where the DNA matches it firmly. Only part of the rows carry a size: once, few, many, or a class if the clone is expanded.

16,TRBJ2-7,.,TRBD1,TRBV18,TGTGCCAGCTCACTCCGGACAGGGTCGGGGGCCTACGAGCAGTACTTC,CASSLRTGSGAYEQYF
12,TRBJ2-3,.,.,TRBV7-9,TGTGCCAGCAGCTTAAGCGTAGATACGCAGTATTTT,CASSLSVDTQYF
15,TRBJ1-4,.,TRBD1,TRBV4-2,TGTGCCAGCAGCCAAGCGGGACAGGGTATGGAAAAACTGTTTTTT,CASSQAGQGMEKLFF
15,TRBJ1-1,.,.,TRBV5-4,TGTGCCAGCAGCTTGGGACAGTTCCTGAACACTGAAGCTTTCTTT,CASSLGQFLNTEAFF
17,TRBJ2-1,.,.,TRBV7-9,TGTGCCAGCAGCCCGCACCTAACGGGAGTCCTCTACAATGAGCAGTTCTTC,CASSPHLTGVLYNEQFF
13,TRBJ1-1,few,.,TRBV18,TGTGCCAGCTCACCTACTAGGAGCACTGAAGCTTTCTTT,CASSPTRSTEAFF
17,TRBJ1-4,.,.,TRBV25-1,TGTGCCAGCAGTTGGGAGGGGGACAACCCAACTAATGAAAAACTGTTTTTT,CASSWEGDNPTNEKLFF
12,TRBJ2-3,.,.,TRBV7-2,TGTGCCAGCAGCTCCTACACAGATACGCAGTATTTT,CASSSYTDTQYF
16,TRBJ2-7,once,TRBD1,TRBV5-1,TGCGCCAGCAGCTTGGCTGCCGGGACAGGGTCCTACGAGCAGTACTTC,CASSLAAGTGSYEQYF
11,TRBJ1-1,few,.,TRBV27,TGTGCCAGCAAAGGAGGTGGTGAAGCTTTCTTT,CASKGGGEAFF
13,TRBJ2-1,.,.,TRBV29-1,TGCAGCGTTGGTGACAGATACTACAATGAGCAGTTCTTC,CSVGDRYYNEQFF
15,TRBJ2-3,.,.,TRBV19,TGTGCCAGTAGTATAGGAGGCGGACACACAGATACGCAGTATTTT,CASSIGGGHTDTQYF
15,TRBJ2-7,.,TRBD1,TRBV6-1,TGTGCCAGCAGTGACTCCCCGGGACAGGGTTACGAGCAGTACTTC,CASSDSPGQGYEQYF
12,TRBJ2-3,.,.,TRBV4-1,TGCGCCAGCAGTCTCGTGGGGGCGGCGCAGTATTTT,CASSLVGAAQYF
15,TRBJ1-4,.,.,TRBV6-1,TGTGCCAGCAGTGAAAGGGTTGGGGGGAATGAAAAACTGTTTTTT,CASSERVGGNEKLFF
14,TRBJ1-5,few,.,TRBV19,TGTGCCAGTAGCTCCACAACAGGGTATCAGCCCCAGCATTTT,CASSSTTGYQPQHF
15,TRBJ1-2,once,.,TRBV2,TGTGCCAGCTCTGGCCAGACAAAATCCTTGTACGGCTACACCTTC,CASSGQTKSLYGYTF
15,TRBJ2-7,.,.,TRBV7-3,TGTGCCAGCAGCCCCCAACCGCAGGGTCTCTACGAGCAGTACTTC,CASSPQPQGLYEQYF
15,TRBJ1-2,.,.,TRBV4-3,TGCGCCAGCAGCCAAGTAAGGGACTCCTTCCGGGGCTACACCTTC,CASSQVRDSFRGYTF
13,TRBJ2-1,.,.,TRBV15,TGTGCCACCAGGTCGGACTACAACAATGAGCAGTTCTTC,CATRSDYNNEQFF
15,TRBJ2-1,few,TRBD2,TRBV5-1,TGCGCCAGCAGCTTGGTTATTACGGGGGGCAATGAGCAGTTCTTC,CASSLVITGGNEQFF
14,TRBJ2-2,.,.,TRBV9,TGTGCCAGCAGCGCCGCGGCGAACACCGGGGAGCTGTTTTTT,CASSAAANTGELFF
13,TRBJ1-1,.,TRBD1,TRBV9,TGTGCCAGCTCTCCGACAGGGGGTAATCTCGCTTTCTTT,CASSPTGGNLAFF
16,TRBJ1-5,.,.,TRBV28,TGTGCCAGCTTCACCTGGTCAGGGAGGCGCAATCAGCCCCAGCATTTT,CASFTWSGRRNQPQHF
15,TRBJ2-7,.,.,TRBV5-4,TGTGCCAGCAGCTCCTCGAGGGGGAGCTCCTACGAGCAGTACTTC,CASSSSRGSSYEQYF
15,TRBJ1-2,.,.,TRBV6-5,TGTGCCAGCAGTTCAGAGAAACAGGGAAACTATGGCTACACCTTC,CASSSEKQGNYGYTF
16,TRBJ2-1,.,.,TRBV7-2,TGTGCCAGCAGCTTAGATAGCGCCGACTCCTACAATGAGCAGTTCTTC,CASSLDSADSYNEQFF
13,TRBJ2-7,.,.,TRBV4-1,TGCGCCAGCAGCCAGGGCCCAGGATACGAGCAGTACTTC,CASSQGPGYEQYF
12,TRBJ2-7,.,.,TRBV5-1,TGCGCCAGCAGCCCTCAGGGTGACGAGCAGTACTTC,CASSPQGDEQYF
16,TRBJ2-2,.,TRBD2,TRBV7-6,TGTGCCAGCAGCATCTCCGGGACTAGCCGTACCGGGGAGCTGTTTTTT,CASSISGTSRTGELFF
14,TRBJ1-2,.,.,TRBV6-1,TGTGCCAGCAGTGATTGGGGGGGGAACTATGGCTACACCTTC,CASSDWGGNYGYTF
14,TRBJ2-7,.,.,TRBV19,TGTGCCAGTAGTCCGAGGGGGTCCTCCTACGAGCAGTACTTC,CASSPRGSSYEQYF
17,TRBJ2-3,.,.,TRBV11-1,TGTGCCAGCAGCTTACGACTAGAATGGGTCCACACAGATACGCAGTATTTT,CASSLRLEWVHTDTQYF
13,TRBJ2-2,.,TRBD2,TRBV19,TGTGCCAGTACGGGCGGGAGTACCGGGGAGCTGTTTTTT,CASTGGSTGELFF
14,TRBJ2-7,.,.,TRBV9,TGTGCCAGCAGCGTAAGGCAGAGCCCGGGAGAGCAGTACTTC,CASSVRQSPGEQYF
12,TRBJ1-2,once,.,TRBV27,TGTGCCAGCAGACTACGGAGCGGCGGCTACACCTTC,CASRLRSGGYTF
16,TRBJ2-3,.,TRBD1,TRBV9,TGTGCCAGCAGCCCTTTTTCAGTGGCAGGGGGAGATACGCAGTATTTT,CASSPFSVAGGDTQYF
14,TRBJ2-1,.,.,TRBV13,TGTGCCAGCAGCCCCCGGGACTGGCTTGGTGAGCAGTTCTTC,CASSPRDWLGEQFF
17,TRBJ2-7,once,.,TRBV5-4,TGTGCCAGCAGCTTGGACAGGGAATCCCGGGGCGATTACGAGCAGTACTTC,CASSLDRESRGDYEQYF
16,TRBJ2-5,.,TRBD2,TRBV7-2,TGTGCCAGCAGCTTATGGGGAGCGGGGGGCCAAGAGACCCAGTACTTC,CASSLWGAGGQETQYF
14,TRBJ2-4,once,.,TRBV27,TGTGCCAGCAGTTTAGTGGGAGAGGGAAACATTCAGTACTTC,CASSLVGEGNIQYF
18,TRBJ1-3,few,TRBD1,TRBV19,TGTGCCAGTATGAGTCACCCGGGACAGCAGATCTCTGGAAACACCATATATTTT,CASMSHPGQQISGNTIYF
15,TRBJ2-7,.,TRBD2,TRBV7-2,TGTGCCAGCAGCCTTAGCGGGAGTAATTTGGGCGAGCAGTACTTC,CASSLSGSNLGEQYF
15,TRBJ2-7,.,TRBD1,TRBV7-6,TGTGCCAGCAGCTTAGGCCGCAGGGGGTCCTACGAGCAGTACTTC,CASSLGRRGSYEQYF
11,TRBJ2-7,.,.,TRBV7-9,TGTGCCAGCAGACTTTCCTACGAGCAGTACTTC,CASRLSYEQYF
16,TRBJ1-4,.,TRBD1,TRBV10-3,TGTGCCACCTCGACAGGGCTGGCGGCAACTAATGAAAAACTGTTTTTT,CATSTGLAATNEKLFF
14,TRBJ2-3,.,.,TRBV27,TGTGCCAGCAGTTTATCGCGAGGCACAGATACGCAGTATTTT,CASSLSRGTDTQYF
16,TRBJ2-3,few,TRBD2,TRBV7-9,TGTGCCAGCAGCCCCCGGGGGCTAGCGGGAGCAGATACGCAGTATTTT,CASSPRGLAGADTQYF
15,TRBJ2-7,few,TRBD2,TRBV9,TGTGCCAGCAGCGTAGCCGGGGGAGGGCCCTACGAGCAGTACTTC,CASSVAGGGPYEQYF
12,TRBJ2-1,.,.,TRBV19,TGTGCCAGTAGTGTCAGCAGAGGGGAGCAGTTCTTC,CASSVSRGEQFF
15,TRBJ2-5,.,.,TRBV5-4,TGTGCCAGCAGCAAGTCCGGACAGCGCCAAGAGACCCAGTACTTC,CASSKSGQRQETQYF
14,TRBJ2-7,.,TRBD2,TRBV9,TGTGCCAGCAGCTCAGGACTAGCGAGCTACGAGCAGTACTTC,CASSSGLASYEQYF
14,TRBJ2-5,.,TRBD1,TRBV29-1,TGCAGCGTTGAAGGGGTTAGACAGGGAGAGACCCAGTACTTC,CSVEGVRQGETQYF
15,TRBJ1-4,once,.,TRBV7-2,TGTGCCAGCAGCTTAGCGAGGACAGCTAATGAAAAACTGTTTTTT,CASSLARTANEKLFF
13,TRBJ2-2,.,.,TRBV6-1,TGTGCCAGCCGGGACACCAACACCGGGGAGCTGTTTTTT,CASRDTNTGELFF
15,TRBJ1-2,once,.,TRBV7-2,TGTGCCAGCAGCTTAAGATTTGAGACTAACTATGGCTACACCTTC,CASSLRFETNYGYTF
16,TRBJ1-2,.,.,TRBV2,TGTGCCACCTTGAAGGCAACAGGATATTCTAACTATGGCTACACCTTC,CATLKATGYSNYGYTF
15,TRBJ2-7,.,.,TRBV4-3,TGCGCCAGCAGCCAAGATACGGGAGTGTCCTACGAGCAGTACTTC,CASSQDTGVSYEQYF
14,TRBJ2-1,.,.,TRBV6-6,TGTGCCAGCCGGGAACAGACCATTCTTAATGAGCAGTTCTTC,CASREQTILNEQFF